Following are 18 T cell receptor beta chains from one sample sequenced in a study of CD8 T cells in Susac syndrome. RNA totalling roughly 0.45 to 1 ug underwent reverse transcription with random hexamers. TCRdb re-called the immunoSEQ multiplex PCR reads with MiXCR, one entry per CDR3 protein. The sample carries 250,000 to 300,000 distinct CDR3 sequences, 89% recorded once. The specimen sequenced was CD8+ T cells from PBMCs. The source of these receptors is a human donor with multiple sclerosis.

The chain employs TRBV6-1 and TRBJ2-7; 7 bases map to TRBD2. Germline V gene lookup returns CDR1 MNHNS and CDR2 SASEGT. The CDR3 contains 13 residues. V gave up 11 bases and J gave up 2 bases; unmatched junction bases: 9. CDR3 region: CAAHQGLTYEQYF. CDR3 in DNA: TGTGCCGCCCACCAGGGACTAACCTACGAGCAGTACTTC.

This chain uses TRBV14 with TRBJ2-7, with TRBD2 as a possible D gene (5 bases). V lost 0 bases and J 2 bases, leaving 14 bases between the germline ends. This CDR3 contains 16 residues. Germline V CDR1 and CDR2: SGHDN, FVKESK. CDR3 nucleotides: TGTGCCAGCAGCCAAGATTGGAGCGGAGACCCCTACGAGCAGTACTTC. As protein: CASSQDWSGDPYEQYF.

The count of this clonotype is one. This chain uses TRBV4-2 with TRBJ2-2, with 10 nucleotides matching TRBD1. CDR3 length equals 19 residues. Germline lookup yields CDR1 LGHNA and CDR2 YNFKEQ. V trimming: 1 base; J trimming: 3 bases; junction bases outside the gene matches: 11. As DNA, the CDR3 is TGTGCCAGCAGCCAAGCGGCCGACAGGGGGCCGGAGCACACCGGGGAGCTGTTTTTT. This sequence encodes CASSQAADRGPEHTGELFF.

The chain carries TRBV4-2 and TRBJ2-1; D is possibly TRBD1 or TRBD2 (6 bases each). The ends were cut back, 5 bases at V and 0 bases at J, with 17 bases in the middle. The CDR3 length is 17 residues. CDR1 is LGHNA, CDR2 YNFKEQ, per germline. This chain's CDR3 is CASSASLGGSSYNEQFF. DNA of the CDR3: TGTGCCAGCAGCGCATCATTGGGGGGCAGCTCCTACAATGAGCAGTTCTTC.

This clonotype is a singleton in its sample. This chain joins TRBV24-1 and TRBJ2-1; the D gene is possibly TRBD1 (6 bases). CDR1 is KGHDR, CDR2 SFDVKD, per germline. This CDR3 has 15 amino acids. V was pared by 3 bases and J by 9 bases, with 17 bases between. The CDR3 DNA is TGTGCCACCAGTGATCCGACGACAGGTTTACTTGAGCAGTTCTTC. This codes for CATSDPTTGLLEQFF.

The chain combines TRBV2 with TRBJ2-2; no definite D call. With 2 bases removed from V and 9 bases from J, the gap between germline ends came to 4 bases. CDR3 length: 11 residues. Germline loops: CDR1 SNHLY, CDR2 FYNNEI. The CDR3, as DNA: TGTGCCAGCAGTGAAATCTGGGAGCTGTTTTTT. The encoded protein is CASSEIWELFF.

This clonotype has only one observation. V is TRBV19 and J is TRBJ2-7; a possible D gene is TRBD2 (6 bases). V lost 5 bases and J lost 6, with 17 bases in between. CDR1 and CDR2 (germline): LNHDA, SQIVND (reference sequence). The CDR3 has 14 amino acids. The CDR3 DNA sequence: TGTGCCAGTAGTTGGAGGGCTTCAGCCGCCGAGCAGTACTTC. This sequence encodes CASSWRASAAEQYF.

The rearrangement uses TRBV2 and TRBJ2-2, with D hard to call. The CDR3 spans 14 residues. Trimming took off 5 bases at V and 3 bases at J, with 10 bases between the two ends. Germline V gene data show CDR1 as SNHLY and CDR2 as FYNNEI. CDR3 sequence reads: CASSYFRDTGELFF. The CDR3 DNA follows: TGTGCCAGCAGTTACTTCCGGGACACCGGGGAGCTGTTTTTT.

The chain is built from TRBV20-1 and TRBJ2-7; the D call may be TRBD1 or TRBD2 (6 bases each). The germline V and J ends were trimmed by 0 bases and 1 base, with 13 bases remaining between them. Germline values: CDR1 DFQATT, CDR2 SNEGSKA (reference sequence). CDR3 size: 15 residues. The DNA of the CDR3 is TGCAGTGCTAGAGATTGGCAGGGGACTTCCTACGAGCAGTACTTC. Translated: CSARDWQGTSYEQYF.

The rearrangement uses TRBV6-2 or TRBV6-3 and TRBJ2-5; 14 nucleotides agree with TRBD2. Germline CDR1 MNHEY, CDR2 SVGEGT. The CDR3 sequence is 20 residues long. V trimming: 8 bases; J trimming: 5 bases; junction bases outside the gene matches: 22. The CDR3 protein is CASGDEGLAGAGAPRETQYF. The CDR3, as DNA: TGTGCCAGCGGAGATGAGGGACTAGCGGGGGCCGGGGCCCCCAGGGAGACCCAGTACTTC.

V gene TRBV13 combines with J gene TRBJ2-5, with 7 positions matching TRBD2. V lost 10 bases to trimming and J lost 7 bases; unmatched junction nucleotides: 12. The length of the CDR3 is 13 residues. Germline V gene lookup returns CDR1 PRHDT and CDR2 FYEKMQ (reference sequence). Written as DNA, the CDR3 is TGTGCCATTCGACTAGCCCTAGAAGGGACCCAGTACTTC. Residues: CAIRLALEGTQYF. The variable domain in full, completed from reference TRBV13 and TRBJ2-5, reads AAGVIQSPRHLIKEKRETATLKCYPIPRHDTVYWYQQGPGQDPQFLISFYEKMQSDKGSIPDRFSAQQFSDYHSELNMSSLELGDSALYFCAIRLALEGTQYFGPGTRLLVL.

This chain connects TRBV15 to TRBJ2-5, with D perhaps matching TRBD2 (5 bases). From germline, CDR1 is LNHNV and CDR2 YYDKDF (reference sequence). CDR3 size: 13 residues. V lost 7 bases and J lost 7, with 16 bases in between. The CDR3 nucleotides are TGTGCCACCACCTTACCCGGGGTCTGGACCCAGTACTTC. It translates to CATTLPGVWTQYF. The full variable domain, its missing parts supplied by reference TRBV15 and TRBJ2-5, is DAMVIQNPRYQVTQFGKPVTLSCSQTLNHNVMYWYQQKSSQAPKLLFHYYDKDFNNEADTPDNFQSRRPNTSFCFLDIRSPGLGDTAMYLCATTLPGVWTQYFGPGTRLLVL.

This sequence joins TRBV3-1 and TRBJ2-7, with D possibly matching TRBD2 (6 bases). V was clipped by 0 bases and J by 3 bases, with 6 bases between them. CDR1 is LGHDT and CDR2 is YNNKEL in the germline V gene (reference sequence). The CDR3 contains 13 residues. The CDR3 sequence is CASSQDGGYEQYF. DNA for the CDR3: TGTGCCAGCAGCCAAGACGGGGGCTACGAGCAGTACTTC.

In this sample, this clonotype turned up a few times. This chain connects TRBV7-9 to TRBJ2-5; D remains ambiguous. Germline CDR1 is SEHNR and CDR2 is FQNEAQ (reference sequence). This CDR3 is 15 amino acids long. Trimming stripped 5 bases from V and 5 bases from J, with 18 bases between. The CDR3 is CASSLPIILGETQYF. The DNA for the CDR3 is TGTGCCAGCAGCCTACCAATCATCTTAGGGGAGACCCAGTACTTC.

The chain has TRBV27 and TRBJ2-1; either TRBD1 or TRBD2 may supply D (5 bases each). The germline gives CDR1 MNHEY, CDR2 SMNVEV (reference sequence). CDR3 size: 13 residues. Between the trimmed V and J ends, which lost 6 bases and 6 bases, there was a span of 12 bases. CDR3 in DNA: TGTGCCAGCAGCCCCGGGGCTGCCAATGAGCAGTTCTTC. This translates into CASSPGAANEQFF.

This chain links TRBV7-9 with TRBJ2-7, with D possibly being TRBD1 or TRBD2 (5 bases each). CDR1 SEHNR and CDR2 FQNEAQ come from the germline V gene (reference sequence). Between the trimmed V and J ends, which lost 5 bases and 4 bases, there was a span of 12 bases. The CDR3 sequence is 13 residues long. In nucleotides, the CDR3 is TGTGCCAGCAGCCCGGGACGGGGATACGAGCAGTACTTC. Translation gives CASSPGRGYEQYF.

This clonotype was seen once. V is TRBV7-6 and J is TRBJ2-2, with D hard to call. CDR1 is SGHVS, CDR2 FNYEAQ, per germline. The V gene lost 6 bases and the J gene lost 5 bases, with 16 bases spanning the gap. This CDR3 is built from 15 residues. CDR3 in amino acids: CASSNPGGWTGELFF. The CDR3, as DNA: TGTGCCAGCAGTAACCCGGGCGGATGGACCGGGGAGCTGTTTTTT.

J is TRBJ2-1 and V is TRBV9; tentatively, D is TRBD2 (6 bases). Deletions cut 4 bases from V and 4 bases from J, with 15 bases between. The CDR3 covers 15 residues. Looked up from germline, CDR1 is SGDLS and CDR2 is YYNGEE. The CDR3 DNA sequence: TGTGCCAGCAGCCTTAGCTGGAGGGAGTACAATGAGCAGTTCTTC. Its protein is CASSLSWREYNEQFF.